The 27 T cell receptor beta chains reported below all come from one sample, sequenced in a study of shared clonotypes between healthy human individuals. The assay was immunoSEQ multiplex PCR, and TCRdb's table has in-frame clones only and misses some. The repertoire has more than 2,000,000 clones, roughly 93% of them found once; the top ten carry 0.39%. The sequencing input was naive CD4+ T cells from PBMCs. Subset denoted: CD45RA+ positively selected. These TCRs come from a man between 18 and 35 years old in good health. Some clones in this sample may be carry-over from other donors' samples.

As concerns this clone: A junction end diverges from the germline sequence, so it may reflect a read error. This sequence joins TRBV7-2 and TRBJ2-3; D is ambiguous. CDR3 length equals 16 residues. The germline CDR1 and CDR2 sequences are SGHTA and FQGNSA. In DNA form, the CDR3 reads TGTGCCAGCAACTTAGGCCGACTGCCCCGCGCAGATACGCAGTATTTT. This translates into CASNLGRLPRADTQYF.

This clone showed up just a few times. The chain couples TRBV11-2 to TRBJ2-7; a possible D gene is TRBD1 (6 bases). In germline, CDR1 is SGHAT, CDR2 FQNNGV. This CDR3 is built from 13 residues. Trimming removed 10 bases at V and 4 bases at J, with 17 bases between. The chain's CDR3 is CATAQGLNYEQYF. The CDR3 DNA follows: TGTGCCACCGCACAGGGCCTCAATTACGAGCAGTACTTC.

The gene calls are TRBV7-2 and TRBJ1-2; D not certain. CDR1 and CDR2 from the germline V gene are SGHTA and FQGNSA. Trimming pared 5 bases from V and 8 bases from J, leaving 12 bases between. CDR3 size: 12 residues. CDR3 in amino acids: CASSAWLGGYTF. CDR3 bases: TGTGCCAGCAGCGCTTGGCTGGGAGGCTACACCTTC.

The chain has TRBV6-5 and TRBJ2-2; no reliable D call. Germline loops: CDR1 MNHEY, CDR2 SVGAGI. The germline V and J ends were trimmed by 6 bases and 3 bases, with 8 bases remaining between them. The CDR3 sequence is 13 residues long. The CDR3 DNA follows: TGTGCCAGCAGCGTTGGGCACACCGGGGAGCTGTTTTTT. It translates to CASSVGHTGELFF.

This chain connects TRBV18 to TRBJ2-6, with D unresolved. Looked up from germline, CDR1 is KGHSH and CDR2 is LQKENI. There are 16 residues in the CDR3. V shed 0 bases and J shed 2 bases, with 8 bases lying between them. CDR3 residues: CASSPPGAPGANVLTF. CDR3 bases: TGTGCCAGCTCACCACCAGGAGCCCCTGGGGCCAACGTCCTGACTTTC.

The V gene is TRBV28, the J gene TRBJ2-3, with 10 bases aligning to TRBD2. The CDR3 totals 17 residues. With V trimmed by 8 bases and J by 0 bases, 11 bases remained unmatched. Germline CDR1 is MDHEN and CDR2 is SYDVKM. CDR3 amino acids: CASRGLAGVTSTDTQYF. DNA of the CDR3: TGTGCCAGCCGAGGGCTAGCGGGAGTCACTAGCACAGATACGCAGTATTTT.

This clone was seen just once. CDR3 loop: CASSGRQGSYNEQFF. Written as DNA, the CDR3 is TGTGCCAGCAGTGGACGACAGGGTTCCTACAATGAGCAGTTCTTC. This chain links TRBV2 with TRBJ2-1, with 7 bases aligning to TRBD1. Germline V CDR1 and CDR2: SNHLY, FYNNEI. Trimming cost V 4 bases and J 1 base; bases outside gene matches: 4. This CDR3 has 15 residues. Complete variable domain (other parts from reference TRBV2 and TRBJ2-1): EPEVTQTPSHQVTQMGQEVILRCVPISNHLYFYWYRQILGQKVEFLVSFYNNEISEKSEIFDDQFSVERPDGSNFTLKIRSTKLEDSAMYFCASSGRQGSYNEQFFGPGTRLTVL.

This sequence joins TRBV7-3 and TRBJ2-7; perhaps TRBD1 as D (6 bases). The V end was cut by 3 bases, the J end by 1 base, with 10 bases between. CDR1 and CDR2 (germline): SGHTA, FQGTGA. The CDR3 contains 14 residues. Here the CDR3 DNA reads TGTGCCAGCAGCTTGCACAGGGATTCCTACGAGCAGTACTTC. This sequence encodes CASSLHRDSYEQYF.

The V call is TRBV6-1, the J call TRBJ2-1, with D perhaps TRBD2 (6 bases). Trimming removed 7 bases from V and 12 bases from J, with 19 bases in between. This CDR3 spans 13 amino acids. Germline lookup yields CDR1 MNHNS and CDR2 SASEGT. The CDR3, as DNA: TGTGCCAGCACCGGGCAGGTCCACGGGGGGCAGTTCTTC. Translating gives CASTGQVHGGQFF.

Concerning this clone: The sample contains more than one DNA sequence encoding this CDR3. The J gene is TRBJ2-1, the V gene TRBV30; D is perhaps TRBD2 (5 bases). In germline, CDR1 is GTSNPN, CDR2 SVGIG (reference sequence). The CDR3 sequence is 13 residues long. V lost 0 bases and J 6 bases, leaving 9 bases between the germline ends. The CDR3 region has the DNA TGTGCCTGGAGTGTTCTAGCAGCCAATGAGCAGTTCTTC. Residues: CAWSVLAANEQFF.

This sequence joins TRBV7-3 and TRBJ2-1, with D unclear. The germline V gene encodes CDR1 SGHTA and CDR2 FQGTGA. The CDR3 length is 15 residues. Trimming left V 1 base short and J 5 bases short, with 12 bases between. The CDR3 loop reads CASSLSMGINNEQFF. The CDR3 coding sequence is TGTGCCAGCAGCTTAAGTATGGGGATCAACAATGAGCAGTTCTTC.

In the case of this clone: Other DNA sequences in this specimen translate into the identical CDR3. The CDR3 is CASSLDGGGSYNEQFF. The CDR3 coding sequence is TGCGCCAGCAGCTTGGATGGGGGAGGCTCCTACAATGAGCAGTTCTTC. The chain links TRBV5-1 to TRBJ2-1, with D perhaps TRBD2 (6 bases). The CDR3 covers 16 residues. Looked up from germline, CDR1 is SGHRS and CDR2 is YFSETQ. Trimming left V 0 bases short and J 0 bases short, with 10 bases between.

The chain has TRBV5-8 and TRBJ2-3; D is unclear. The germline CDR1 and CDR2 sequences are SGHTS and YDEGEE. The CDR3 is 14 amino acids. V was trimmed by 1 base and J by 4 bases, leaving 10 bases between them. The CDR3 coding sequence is TGTGCCAGCAGCTTGACTCTGGGTCCAGATACGCAGTATTTT. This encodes CASSLTLGPDTQYF.

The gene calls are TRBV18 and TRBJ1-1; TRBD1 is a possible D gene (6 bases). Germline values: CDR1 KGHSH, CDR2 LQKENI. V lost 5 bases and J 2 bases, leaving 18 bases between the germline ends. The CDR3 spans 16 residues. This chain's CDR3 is CASSARGRGTNTEAFF. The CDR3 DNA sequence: TGTGCCAGCTCAGCTCGGGGCAGGGGCACAAACACTGAAGCTTTCTTT.

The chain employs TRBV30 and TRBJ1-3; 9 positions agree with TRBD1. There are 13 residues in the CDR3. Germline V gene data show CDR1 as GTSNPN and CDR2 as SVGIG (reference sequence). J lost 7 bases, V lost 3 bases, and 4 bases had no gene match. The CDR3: CAWRAGQGNTIYF. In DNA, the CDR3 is TGTGCCTGGAGGGCGGGACAGGGCAACACCATATATTTT.

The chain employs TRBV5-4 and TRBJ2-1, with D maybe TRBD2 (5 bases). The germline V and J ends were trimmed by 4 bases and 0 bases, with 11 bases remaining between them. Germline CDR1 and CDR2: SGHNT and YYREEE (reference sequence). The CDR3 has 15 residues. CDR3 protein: CASSPRAGSYNEQFF. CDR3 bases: TGTGCCAGCAGCCCCCGGGCGGGCTCCTACAATGAGCAGTTCTTC.

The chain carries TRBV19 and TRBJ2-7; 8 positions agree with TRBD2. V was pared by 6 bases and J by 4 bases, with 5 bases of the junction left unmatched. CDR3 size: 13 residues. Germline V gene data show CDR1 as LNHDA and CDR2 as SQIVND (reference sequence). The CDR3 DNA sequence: TGTGCCAGTAGCCCCCTAGCGGGTTACGAGCAGTACTTC. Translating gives CASSPLAGYEQYF.

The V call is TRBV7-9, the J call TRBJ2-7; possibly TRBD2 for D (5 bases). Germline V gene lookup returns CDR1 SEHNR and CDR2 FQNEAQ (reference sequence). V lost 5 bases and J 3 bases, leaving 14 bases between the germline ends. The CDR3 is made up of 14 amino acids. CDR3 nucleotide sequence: TGTGCCAGCAGCACGATACCGGGAAACTACGAGCAGTACTTC. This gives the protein CASSTIPGNYEQYF.

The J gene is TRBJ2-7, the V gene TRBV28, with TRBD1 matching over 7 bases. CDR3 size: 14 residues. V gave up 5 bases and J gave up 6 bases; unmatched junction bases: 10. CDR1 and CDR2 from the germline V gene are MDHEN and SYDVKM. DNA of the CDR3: TGTGCCAGCAGTCCCTCGACAGGGAGAGGCGAGCAGTACTTC. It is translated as CASSPSTGRGEQYF.

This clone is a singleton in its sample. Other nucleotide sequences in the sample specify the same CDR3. Here the CDR3 DNA reads TGCGCCAGCAGCTTTGAGGGAACAGATACGCAGTATTTT. It specifies CASSFEGTDTQYF. This chain connects TRBV5-1 to TRBJ2-3; possibly TRBD2 for D (5 bases). This CDR3 contains 13 residues. Trimming pared 2 bases from V and 3 bases from J, leaving 7 bases between. CDR1 is SGHRS and CDR2 is YFSETQ in the germline V gene. Full variable domain (missing parts from reference TRBV5-1 and TRBJ2-3): KAGVTQTPRYLIKTRGQQVTLSCSPISGHRSVSWYQQTPGQGLQFLFEYFSETQRNKGNFPGRFSGRQFSNSRSEMNVSTLELGDSALYLCASSFEGTDTQYFGPGTRLTVL.

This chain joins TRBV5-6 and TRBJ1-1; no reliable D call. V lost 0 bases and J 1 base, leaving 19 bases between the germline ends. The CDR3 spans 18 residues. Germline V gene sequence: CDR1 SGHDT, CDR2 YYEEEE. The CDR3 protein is CASSLGVGLVLGNTEAFF. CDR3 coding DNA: TGTGCCAGCAGCTTGGGGGTTGGGTTAGTACTCGGGAACACTGAAGCTTTCTTT.

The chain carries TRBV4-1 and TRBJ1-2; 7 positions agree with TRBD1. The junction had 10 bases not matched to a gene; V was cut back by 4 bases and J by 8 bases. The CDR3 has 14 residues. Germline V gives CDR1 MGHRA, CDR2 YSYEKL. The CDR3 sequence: CASSPLYRGGGYTF. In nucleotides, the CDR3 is TGCGCCAGCAGCCCCCTGTACAGGGGCGGCGGCTACACCTTC.

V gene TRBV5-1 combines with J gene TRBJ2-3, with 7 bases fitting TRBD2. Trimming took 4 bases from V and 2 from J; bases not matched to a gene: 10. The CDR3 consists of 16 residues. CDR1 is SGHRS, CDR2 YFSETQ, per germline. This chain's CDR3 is CASSLTGGLLTDTQYF. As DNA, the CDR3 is TGCGCCAGCAGCCTAACGGGGGGACTTCTCACAGATACGCAGTATTTT.

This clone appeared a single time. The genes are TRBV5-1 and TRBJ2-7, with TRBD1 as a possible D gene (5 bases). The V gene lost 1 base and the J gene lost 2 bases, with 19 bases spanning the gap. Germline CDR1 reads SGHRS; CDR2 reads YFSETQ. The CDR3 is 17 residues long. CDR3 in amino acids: CASSLPSGAAKPYEQYF. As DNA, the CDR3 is TGCGCCAGCAGCTTGCCCAGTGGGGCAGCCAAACCCTACGAGCAGTACTTC.

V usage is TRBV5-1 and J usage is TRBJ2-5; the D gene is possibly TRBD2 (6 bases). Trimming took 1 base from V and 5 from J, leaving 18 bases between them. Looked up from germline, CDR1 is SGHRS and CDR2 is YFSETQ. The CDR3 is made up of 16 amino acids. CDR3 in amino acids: CASSLILVAAGETQYF. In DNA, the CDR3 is TGCGCCAGCAGCTTGATATTGGTGGCGGCGGGGGAGACCCAGTACTTC.

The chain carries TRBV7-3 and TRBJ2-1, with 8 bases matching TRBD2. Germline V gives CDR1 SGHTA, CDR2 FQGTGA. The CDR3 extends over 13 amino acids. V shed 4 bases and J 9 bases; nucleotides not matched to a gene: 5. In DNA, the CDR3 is TGTGCCAGCAGCTCCGGGAGGGCCGGTGAGCAGTTCTTC. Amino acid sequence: CASSSGRAGEQFF.

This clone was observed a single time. The CDR3 loop is CASSSVSRSNEQFF. The DNA for the CDR3 is TGTGCCAGCAGCTCCGTATCTAGGTCCAATGAGCAGTTCTTC. This chain links TRBV5-4 with TRBJ2-1; D is ambiguous. CDR1 is SGHNT, CDR2 YYREEE, per germline (reference sequence). Trimming took off 3 bases at V and 6 bases at J, with 13 bases between the two ends. CDR3 length equals 14 residues.